The source of this TCR beta chain is a study of blood T cell repertoires in COVID-19. Study-level information: Sources were T cells, B-cell-depleted T cells, or PBMCs; the material itself was cDNA or gDNA.

The authors' processing: Cell counts per sample came from amplifying reference gene primers. Clones were read by immunoSEQ multiplex PCR, and TCRdb kept only the in-frame ones, dropping some. The D gene and trimming were derived from the DNA, and the V and J assignments and clone size from that table. Among approximately 190,000 clones listed, around 83% were seen once. The source material was PBMCs or T cells enriched from blood (not recorded which). The source is a middle-aged woman in a cohort exposed to, infected with or recovered from COVID-19 (not recorded which).

The CDR3 DNA is TGTGCCAGCAGCTTAGGACGGAGGGGAAACACCATATATTTT. Encoded protein: CASSLGRRGNTIYF. The chain combines TRBV13 with TRBJ1-3, with D unclear. Trimming took 0 bases from V and 4 from J, leaving 7 bases between them. The CDR3 contains 14 residues. CDR1 PRHDT and CDR2 FYEKMQ come from the germline V gene (reference sequence).